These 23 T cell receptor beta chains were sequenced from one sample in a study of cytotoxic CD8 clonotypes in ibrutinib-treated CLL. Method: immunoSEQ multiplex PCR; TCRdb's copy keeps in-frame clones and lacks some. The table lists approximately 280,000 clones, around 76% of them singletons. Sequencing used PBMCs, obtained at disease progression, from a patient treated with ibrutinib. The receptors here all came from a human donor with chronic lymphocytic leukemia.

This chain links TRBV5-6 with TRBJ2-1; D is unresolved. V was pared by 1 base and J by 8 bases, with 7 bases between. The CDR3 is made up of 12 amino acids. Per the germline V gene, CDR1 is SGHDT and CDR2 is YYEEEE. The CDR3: CASSLWSDEQFF. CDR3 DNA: TGTGCCAGCAGCTTGTGGTCGGATGAGCAGTTCTTC.

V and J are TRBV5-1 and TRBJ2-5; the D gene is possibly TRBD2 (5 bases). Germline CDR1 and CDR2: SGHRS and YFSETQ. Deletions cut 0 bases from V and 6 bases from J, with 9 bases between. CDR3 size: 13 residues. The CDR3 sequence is CASSLAGSQTQYF. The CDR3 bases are TGCGCCAGCAGCTTGGCGGGGTCGCAGACCCAGTACTTC.

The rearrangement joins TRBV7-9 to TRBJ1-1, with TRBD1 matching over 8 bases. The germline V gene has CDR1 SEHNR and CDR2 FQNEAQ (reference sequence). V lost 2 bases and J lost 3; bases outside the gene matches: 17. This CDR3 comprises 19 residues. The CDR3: CASSLFFGQGAFRDTEAFF. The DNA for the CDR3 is TGTGCCAGCAGCTTATTCTTCGGTCAGGGGGCATTCAGGGACACTGAAGCTTTCTTT.

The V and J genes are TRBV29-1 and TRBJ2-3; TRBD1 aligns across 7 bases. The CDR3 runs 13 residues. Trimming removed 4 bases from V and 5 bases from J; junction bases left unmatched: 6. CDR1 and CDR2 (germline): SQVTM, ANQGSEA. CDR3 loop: CSVGDRAGDTQYF. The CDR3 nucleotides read TGCAGCGTTGGAGACAGGGCTGGAGATACGCAGTATTTT.

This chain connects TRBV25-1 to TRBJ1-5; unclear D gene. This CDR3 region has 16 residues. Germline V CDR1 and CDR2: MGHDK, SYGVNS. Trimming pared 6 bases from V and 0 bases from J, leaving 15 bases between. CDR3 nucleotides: TGTGCCAGCAGCCCTTCCGAGGGCTATAGCAATCAGCCCCAGCATTTT. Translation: CASSPSEGYSNQPQHF.

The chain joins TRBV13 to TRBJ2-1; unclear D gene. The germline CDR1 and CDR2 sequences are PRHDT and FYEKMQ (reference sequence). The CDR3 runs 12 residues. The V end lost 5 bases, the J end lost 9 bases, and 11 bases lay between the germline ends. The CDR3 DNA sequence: TGTGCCAGCAGCATACGCGTGGGTGAGCAGTTCTTC. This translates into CASSIRVGEQFF. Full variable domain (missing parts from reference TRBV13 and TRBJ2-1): AAGVIQSPRHLIKEKRETATLKCYPIPRHDTVYWYQQGPGQDPQFLISFYEKMQSDKGSIPDRFSAQQFSDYHSELNMSSLELGDSALYFCASSIRVGEQFFGPGTRLTVL.

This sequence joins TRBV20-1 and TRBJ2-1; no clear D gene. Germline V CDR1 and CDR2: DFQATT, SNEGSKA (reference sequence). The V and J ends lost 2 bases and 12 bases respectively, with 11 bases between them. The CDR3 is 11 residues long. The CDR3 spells CSARKSPGQFF. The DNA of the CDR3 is TGCAGTGCTAGAAAATCTCCCGGGCAGTTCTTC.

The CDR3 region is CASSLGYTSNEKLFF. In DNA form, the CDR3 reads TGTGCCAGCAGCTTGGGGTACACAAGTAATGAAAAACTGTTTTTT. The rearrangement links TRBV27 to TRBJ1-4, with D unresolved. Germline V gene lookup returns CDR1 MNHEY and CDR2 SMNVEV (reference sequence). The CDR3 consists of 15 residues. The germline V and J ends were trimmed by 6 bases and 4 bases, with 15 bases remaining between them.

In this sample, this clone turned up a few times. The CDR3, as DNA: TGTGCCAGCAGCACGCTACCGTTGAGGACCGGGGAGCTGTTTTTT. This encodes CASSTLPLRTGELFF. This chain links TRBV27 with TRBJ2-2; D uncertain. The V gene's germline CDR1 is MNHEY and CDR2 SMNVEV (reference sequence). CDR3 length: 15 residues. V was trimmed by 6 bases and J by 5 bases, leaving 16 bases between them.

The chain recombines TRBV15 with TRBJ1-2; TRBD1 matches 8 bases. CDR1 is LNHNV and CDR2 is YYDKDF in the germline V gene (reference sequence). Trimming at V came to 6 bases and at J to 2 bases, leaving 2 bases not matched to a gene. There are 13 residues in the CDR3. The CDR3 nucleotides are TGTGCCACCAGAGGACAGGGAAACTATGGCTACACCTTC. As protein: CATRGQGNYGYTF.

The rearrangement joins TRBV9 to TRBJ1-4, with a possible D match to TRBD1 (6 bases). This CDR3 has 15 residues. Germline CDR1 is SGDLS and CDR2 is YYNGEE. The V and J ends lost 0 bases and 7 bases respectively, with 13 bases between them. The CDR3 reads CASSVDVGGSEKLFF. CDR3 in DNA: TGTGCCAGCAGCGTAGACGTAGGGGGGAGTGAAAAACTGTTTTTT.

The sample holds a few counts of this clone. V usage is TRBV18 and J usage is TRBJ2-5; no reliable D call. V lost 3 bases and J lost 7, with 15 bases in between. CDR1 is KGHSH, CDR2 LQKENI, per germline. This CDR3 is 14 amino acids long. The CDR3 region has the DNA TGTGCCAGCTCACCTTTGCCGGGCGTGGCGACCCAGTACTTC. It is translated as CASSPLPGVATQYF.

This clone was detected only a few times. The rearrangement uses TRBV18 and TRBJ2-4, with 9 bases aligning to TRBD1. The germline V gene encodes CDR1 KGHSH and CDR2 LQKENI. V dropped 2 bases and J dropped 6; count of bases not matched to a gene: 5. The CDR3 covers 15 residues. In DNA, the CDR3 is TGTGCCAGCTCACCAGGGACAGGGATGGGAAACATTCAGTACTTC. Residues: CASSPGTGMGNIQYF.

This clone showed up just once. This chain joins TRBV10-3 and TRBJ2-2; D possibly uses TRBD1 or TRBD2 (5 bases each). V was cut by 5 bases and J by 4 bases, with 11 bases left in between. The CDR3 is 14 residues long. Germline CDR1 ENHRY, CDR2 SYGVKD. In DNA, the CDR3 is TGTGCCATCAGTCGGGACCAACCCACCGGGGAGCTGTTTTTT. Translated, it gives CAISRDQPTGELFF.

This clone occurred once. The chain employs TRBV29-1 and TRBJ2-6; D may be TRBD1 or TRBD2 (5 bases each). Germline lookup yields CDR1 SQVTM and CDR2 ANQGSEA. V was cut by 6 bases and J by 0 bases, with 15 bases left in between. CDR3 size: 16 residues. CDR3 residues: CSVLGRPSSGANVLTF. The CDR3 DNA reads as TGCAGCGTGCTGGGACGGCCAAGCTCTGGGGCCAACGTCCTGACTTTC. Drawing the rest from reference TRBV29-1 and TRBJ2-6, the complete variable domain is SAVISQKPSRDICQRGTSLTIQCQVDSQVTMMFWYRQQPGQSLTLIATANQGSEATYESGFVIDKFPISRPNLTFSTLTVSNMSPEDSSIYLCSVLGRPSSGANVLTFGAGSRLTVL.

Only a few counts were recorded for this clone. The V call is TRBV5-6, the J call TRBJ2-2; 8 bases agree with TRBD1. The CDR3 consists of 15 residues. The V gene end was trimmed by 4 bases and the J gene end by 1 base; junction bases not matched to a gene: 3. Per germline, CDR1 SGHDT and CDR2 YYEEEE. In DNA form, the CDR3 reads TGTGCCAGCAGCAAGGGACAGGTGAACACCGGGGAGCTGTTTTTT. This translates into CASSKGQVNTGELFF. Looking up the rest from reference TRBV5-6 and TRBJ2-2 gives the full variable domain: DAGVTQSPTHLIKTRGQQVTLRCSPKSGHDTVSWYQQALGQGPQFIFQYYEEEERQRGNFPDRFSGHQFPNYSSELNVNALLLGDSALYLCASSKGQVNTGELFFGEGSRLTVL.

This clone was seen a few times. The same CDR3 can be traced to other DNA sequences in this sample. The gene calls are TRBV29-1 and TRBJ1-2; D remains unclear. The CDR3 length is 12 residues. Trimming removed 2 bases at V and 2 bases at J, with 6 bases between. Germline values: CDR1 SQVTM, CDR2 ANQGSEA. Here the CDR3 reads CSVETGNYGYTF. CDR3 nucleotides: TGCAGCGTTGAAACGGGGAACTATGGCTACACCTTC.

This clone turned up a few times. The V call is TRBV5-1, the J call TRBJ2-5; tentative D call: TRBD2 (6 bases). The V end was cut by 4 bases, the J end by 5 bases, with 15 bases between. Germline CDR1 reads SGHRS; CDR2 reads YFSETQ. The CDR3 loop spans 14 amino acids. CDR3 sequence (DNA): TGCGCCAGCAGCACCCGGACTATCGGGGAGACCCAGTACTTC. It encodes CASSTRTIGETQYF.

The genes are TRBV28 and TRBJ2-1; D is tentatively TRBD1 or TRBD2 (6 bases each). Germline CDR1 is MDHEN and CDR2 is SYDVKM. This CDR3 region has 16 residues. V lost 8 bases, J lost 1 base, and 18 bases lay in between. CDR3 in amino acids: CASHNPRGPSYNEQFF. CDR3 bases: TGTGCCAGCCACAATCCCCGGGGGCCGTCCTACAATGAGCAGTTCTTC.

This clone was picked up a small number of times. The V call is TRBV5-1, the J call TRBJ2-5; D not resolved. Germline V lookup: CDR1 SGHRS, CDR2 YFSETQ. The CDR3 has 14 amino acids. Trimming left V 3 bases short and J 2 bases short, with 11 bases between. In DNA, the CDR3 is TGCGCCAGCAGCTCCCGGACCGTGCAAGAGACCCAGTACTTC. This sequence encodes CASSSRTVQETQYF. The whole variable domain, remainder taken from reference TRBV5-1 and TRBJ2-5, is KAGVTQTPRYLIKTRGQQVTLSCSPISGHRSVSWYQQTPGQGLQFLFEYFSETQRNKGNFPGRFSGRQFSNSRSEMNVSTLELGDSALYLCASSSRTVQETQYFGPGTRLLVL.

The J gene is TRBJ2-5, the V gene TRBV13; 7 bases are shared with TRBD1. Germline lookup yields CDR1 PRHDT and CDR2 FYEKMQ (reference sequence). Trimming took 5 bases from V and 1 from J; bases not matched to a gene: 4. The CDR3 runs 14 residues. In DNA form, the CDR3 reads TGTGCCAGCAGCACCCGGACAGGCCAAGAGACCCAGTACTTC. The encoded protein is CASSTRTGQETQYF.

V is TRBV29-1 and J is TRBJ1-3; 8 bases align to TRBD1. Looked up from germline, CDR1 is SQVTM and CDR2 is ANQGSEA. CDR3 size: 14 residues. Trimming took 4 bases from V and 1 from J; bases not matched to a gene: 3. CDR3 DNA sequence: TGCAGCGTTGCAGGGGGCGCGTCTGGAAACACCATATATTTT. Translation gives CSVAGGASGNTIYF. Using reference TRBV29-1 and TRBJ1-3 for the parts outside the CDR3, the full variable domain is SAVISQKPSRDICQRGTSLTIQCQVDSQVTMMFWYRQQPGQSLTLIATANQGSEATYESGFVIDKFPISRPNLTFSTLTVSNMSPEDSSIYLCSVAGGASGNTIYFGEGSWLTVV.

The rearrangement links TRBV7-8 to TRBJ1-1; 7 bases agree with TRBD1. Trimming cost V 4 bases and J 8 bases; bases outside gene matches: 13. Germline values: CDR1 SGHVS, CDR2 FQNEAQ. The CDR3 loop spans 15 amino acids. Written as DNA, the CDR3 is TGTGCCAGCAGCTCCTTGGGGACAGCAACAAACGAAGCTTTCTTT. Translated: CASSSLGTATNEAFF.